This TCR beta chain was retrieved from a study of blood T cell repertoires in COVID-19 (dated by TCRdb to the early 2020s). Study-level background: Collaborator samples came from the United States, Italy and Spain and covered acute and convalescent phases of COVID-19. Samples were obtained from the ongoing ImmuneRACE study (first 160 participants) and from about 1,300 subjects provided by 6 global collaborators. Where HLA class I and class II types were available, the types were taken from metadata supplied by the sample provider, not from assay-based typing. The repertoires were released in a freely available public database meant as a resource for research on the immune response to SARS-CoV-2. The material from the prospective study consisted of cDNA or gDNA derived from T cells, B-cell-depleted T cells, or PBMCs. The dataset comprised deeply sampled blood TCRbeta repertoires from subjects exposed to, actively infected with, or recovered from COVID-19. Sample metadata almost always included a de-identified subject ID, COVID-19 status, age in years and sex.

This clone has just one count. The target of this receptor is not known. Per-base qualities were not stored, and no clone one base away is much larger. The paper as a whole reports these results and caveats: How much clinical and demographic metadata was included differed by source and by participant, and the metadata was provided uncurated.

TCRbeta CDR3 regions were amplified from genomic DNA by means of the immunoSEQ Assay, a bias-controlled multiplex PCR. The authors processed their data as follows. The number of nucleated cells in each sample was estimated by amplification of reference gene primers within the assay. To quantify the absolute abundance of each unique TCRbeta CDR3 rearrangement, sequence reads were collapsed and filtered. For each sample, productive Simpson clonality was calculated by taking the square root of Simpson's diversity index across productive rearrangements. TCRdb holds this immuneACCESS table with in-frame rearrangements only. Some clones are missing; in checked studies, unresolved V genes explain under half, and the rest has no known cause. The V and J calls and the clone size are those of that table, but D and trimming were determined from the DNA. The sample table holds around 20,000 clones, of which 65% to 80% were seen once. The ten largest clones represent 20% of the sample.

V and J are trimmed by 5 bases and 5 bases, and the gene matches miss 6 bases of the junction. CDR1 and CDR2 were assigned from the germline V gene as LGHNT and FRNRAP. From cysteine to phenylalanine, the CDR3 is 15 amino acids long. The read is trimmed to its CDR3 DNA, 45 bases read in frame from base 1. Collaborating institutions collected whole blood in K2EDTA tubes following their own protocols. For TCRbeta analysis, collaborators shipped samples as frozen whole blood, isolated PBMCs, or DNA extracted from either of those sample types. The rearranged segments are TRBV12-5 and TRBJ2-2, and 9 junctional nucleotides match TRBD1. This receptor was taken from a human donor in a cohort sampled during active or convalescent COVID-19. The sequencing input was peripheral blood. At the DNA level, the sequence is TGTGCTAGTGGTCTCGGGACAGGGTCTACCGGGGAGCTGTTTTTT. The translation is CASGLGTGSTGELFF.